These T cell receptor beta chains were read from a single sample in a study of blood T cell repertoires in COVID-19. Some clones are missing from TCRdb's copy, which holds only in-frame ones; the method was immunoSEQ multiplex PCR. The repertoire holds about 150,000 clones, roughly 76% seen once, with roughly 8.4% in the top ten. The sequencing input was peripheral blood. All receptors come from a human donor with acute or convalescent COVID-19. The donor label of this sample is uncertain. Both conserved end residues are part of each CDR3. Each record gives: CDR3 length, V gene, clone size, J gene, D gene, CDR3 protein, CDR3 DNA. The D gene is left open where the match is weak. The listing skips clone size in some rows; elsewhere it reads once, few, many or a size class.

CDR3 length: 16; V gene: TRBV5-4; clone size: .; J gene: TRBJ1-3; D gene: TRBD1; CDR3 protein: CASSLAGTGPGNTIYF; CDR3 DNA: TGTGCCAGCAGCTTGGCTGGGACAGGACCTGGAAACACCATATATTTT
CDR3 length: 11; V gene: TRBV29-1; clone size: .; J gene: TRBJ1-2; D gene: .; CDR3 protein: CSALEAYGYTF; CDR3 DNA: TGCAGCGCCCTGGAGGCATATGGCTACACCTTC
CDR3 length: 15; V gene: TRBV5-1; clone size: .; J gene: TRBJ1-1; D gene: .; CDR3 protein: CASSFDYLRNTEAFF; CDR3 DNA: TGCGCCAGCAGCTTTGACTATTTAAGGAACACTGAAGCTTTCTTT
CDR3 length: 14; V gene: TRBV7-9; clone size: .; J gene: TRBJ1-2; D gene: TRBD1; CDR3 protein: CAIFRDRVNYGYTF; CDR3 DNA: TGTGCCATCTTCCGGGACAGGGTTAACTATGGCTACACCTTC
CDR3 length: 15; V gene: TRBV5-1; clone size: .; J gene: TRBJ2-3; D gene: .; CDR3 protein: CASSLGGQLGDTQYF; CDR3 DNA: TGCGCCAGCAGCTTGGGCGGACAGCTCGGGGATACGCAGTATTTT
CDR3 length: 15; V gene: TRBV6-5; clone size: .; J gene: TRBJ2-5; D gene: .; CDR3 protein: CASSYSKGVVETQYF; CDR3 DNA: TGTGCCAGCAGTTACTCGAAAGGGGTCGTGGAGACCCAGTACTTC
CDR3 length: 13; V gene: TRBV3-1/TRBV3-2; clone size: .; J gene: TRBJ1-6; D gene: .; CDR3 protein: CASSQESGAPLHF; CDR3 DNA: TGTGCCAGCAGCCAAGAGTCTGGAGCACCCCTCCACTTT
CDR3 length: 15; V gene: TRBV7-2; clone size: .; J gene: TRBJ1-4; D gene: .; CDR3 protein: CASSLGARGSEKLFF; CDR3 DNA: TGTGCCAGCAGCTTAGGGGCAAGGGGGAGTGAAAAACTGTTTTTT
CDR3 length: 17; V gene: TRBV7-3; clone size: .; J gene: TRBJ2-2; D gene: TRBD1; CDR3 protein: CASSLRPPGQGTGELFF; CDR3 DNA: TGTGCCAGCAGCTTAAGGCCACCGGGACAGGGGACCGGGGAGCTGTTTTTT
CDR3 length: 14; V gene: TRBV29-1; clone size: .; J gene: TRBJ2-3; D gene: .; CDR3 protein: CSSKGVRGTDTQYF; CDR3 DNA: TGCAGCTCGAAAGGGGTACGAGGAACAGATACGCAGTATTTT
CDR3 length: 15; V gene: TRBV2; clone size: .; J gene: TRBJ1-6; D gene: .; CDR3 protein: CASSEWGAYNSPLHF; CDR3 DNA: TGTGCCAGCAGTGAATGGGGGGCCTATAATTCACCCCTCCACTTT
CDR3 length: 14; V gene: TRBV5-1; clone size: .; J gene: TRBJ2-3; D gene: .; CDR3 protein: CASSPEKSTDTQYF; CDR3 DNA: TGCGCCAGCAGCCCGGAGAAGAGCACAGATACGCAGTATTTT
CDR3 length: 12; V gene: TRBV6-5; clone size: few; J gene: TRBJ2-2; D gene: .; CDR3 protein: CASSSVTGELFF; CDR3 DNA: TGTGCCAGCAGTTCTGTAACCGGGGAGCTGTTTTTT
CDR3 length: 15; V gene: TRBV27; clone size: .; J gene: TRBJ1-5; D gene: .; CDR3 protein: CASSGTYSGNQPQHF; CDR3 DNA: TGTGCCAGCAGTGGCACGTATTCTGGCAATCAGCCCCAGCATTTT
CDR3 length: 15; V gene: TRBV11-2; clone size: once; J gene: TRBJ1-6; D gene: .; CDR3 protein: CASSLYGGEDSPLHF; CDR3 DNA: TGTGCCAGCAGCTTATATGGAGGGGAGGATTCACCCCTCCACTTT
CDR3 length: 18; V gene: TRBV3-1/TRBV3-2; clone size: .; J gene: TRBJ1-3; D gene: .; CDR3 protein: CASSRGTHFLFSGNTIYF; CDR3 DNA: TGTGCCAGCAGCCGGGGGACACATTTCTTATTCTCTGGAAACACCATATATTTT